These 29 T cell receptor beta chains were all obtained from the same sample, sequenced in a study of monozygotic twins with inflammatory bowel disease. TCRdb re-called the 5' RACE reads, yielding one record per CDR3 amino acid sequence without DNA. Its clone listing holds around 380,000 distinct CDR3 sequences. Material for sequencing was blood. These receptors all come from a human donor with ulcerative colitis or Crohn's disease, or a healthy co-twin of an affected twin (not recorded which).

CDR3 amino acids: CASSFIDEQFF. V usage is TRBV28 and J usage is TRBJ2-1. Germline V gives CDR1 MDHEN, CDR2 SYDVKM. The CDR3 spans 11 residues. Using reference TRBV28 and TRBJ2-1 for the parts outside the CDR3, the full variable domain is DVKVTQSSRYLVKRTGEKVFLECVQDMDHENMFWYRQDPGLGLRLIYFSYDVKMKEKGDIPEGYSVSREKKERFSLILESASTNQTSMYLCASSFIDEQFFGPGTRLTVL.

CDR3 region: CASSPGGRPDTQYF. V usage is TRBV6-2 or TRBV6-3 and J usage is TRBJ2-3; TCRdb's D call of TRBD1 is untestable without DNA. This CDR3 region has 14 residues. Germline V gene sequence: CDR1 MNHEY, CDR2 SVGEGT.

The V gene is TRBV3-1, the J gene TRBJ1-5. Germline-derived CDR1 and CDR2 are LGHDT and YNNKEL (reference sequence). CDR3 length: 14 amino acids. This chain's CDR3 is CASSQAEGRQPQHF.

The chain links TRBV7-2 to TRBJ2-7; TCRdb outputs TRBD2, but without DNA this stays unchecked. Germline assignment: CDR1 SGHTA and CDR2 FQGNSA. The CDR3 has 14 residues. CDR3 in amino acids: CASSLATGGWEQYF.

This chain uses TRBV5-5 with TRBJ2-2; checking the TCRdb D call of TRBD1 is not possible without DNA. Germline-derived CDR1 and CDR2 are SGHKS and YYEKEE (reference sequence). This CDR3 contains 15 residues. The CDR3 sequence is CASSPQAEGTGELFF.

The CDR3 sequence: CSETGTASNTQYF. The V call is TRBV20-1, the J call TRBJ2-3; TCRdb's assignment of TRBD1 cannot be checked, as there is no DNA. The CDR3 is 13 amino acids. The V gene's germline CDR1 is DFQATT and CDR2 SNEGSKA (reference sequence).

This chain uses TRBV5-1 with TRBJ2-7; absent DNA, TCRdb's TRBD1 call cannot be checked. In germline, CDR1 is SGHRS, CDR2 YFSETQ. The CDR3 runs 16 residues. CDR3 residues: CASSFRIGGGSYEQYF.

This chain joins TRBV6-2 or TRBV6-3 and TRBJ2-3; the D gene TCRdb calls, TRBD1, cannot be checked with no DNA. Germline CDR1 reads MNHEY; CDR2 reads SVGEGT. The CDR3 totals 15 residues. The CDR3 spells CASSRHQEQGDTQYF.

This chain links TRBV20-1 with TRBJ1-5. The CDR3 sequence is 12 residues long. Germline V CDR1 and CDR2: DFQATT, SNEGSKA (reference sequence). CDR3 residues: CSAWRGNQPQHF.

V gene TRBV20-1 combines with J gene TRBJ2-7; TCRdb lists TRBD2, though no DNA is available to test this call. The CDR3 is made up of 14 amino acids. Germline assignment: CDR1 DFQATT and CDR2 SNEGSKA (reference sequence). CDR3 amino acids: CSARAVAGGYEQYF.

The chain recombines TRBV4-3 with TRBJ2-5; TCRdb calls TRBD2, which cannot be checked without DNA. Germline V gives CDR1 LGHNA, CDR2 YSLEER. This CDR3 region has 15 residues. The CDR3: CASRQGAGGVETQYF.

The V and J genes are TRBV29-1 and TRBJ1-4; the D gene TCRdb calls, TRBD1, cannot be checked with no DNA. This CDR3 has 12 amino acids. The germline V gene encodes CDR1 SQVTM and CDR2 ANQGSEA. CDR3 region: CSVSTGNEKLFF.

The rearrangement links TRBV29-1 to TRBJ2-5; no DNA is available, so the TRBD2 call from TCRdb remains unchecked. This CDR3 is 11 amino acids long. From germline, CDR1 is SQVTM and CDR2 ANQGSEA. CDR3 sequence reads: CSVGGVETQYF.

The V and J genes are TRBV29-1 and TRBJ1-4; the D gene TCRdb calls, TRBD1, cannot be checked with no DNA. The CDR3 is 14 residues long. Germline V gene sequence: CDR1 SQVTM, CDR2 ANQGSEA. This chain's CDR3 is CSVDGQGGGEKLFF. The full variable domain, in which reference TRBV29-1 and TRBJ1-4 provide the parts outside the CDR3, is SAVISQKPSRDICQRGTSLTIQCQVDSQVTMMFWYRQQPGQSLTLIATANQGSEATYESGFVIDKFPISRPNLTFSTLTVSNMSPEDSSIYLCSVDGQGGGEKLFFGSGTQLSVL.

This chain connects TRBV5-1 to TRBJ2-1; the D gene TCRdb calls, TRBD1, cannot be checked with no DNA. Germline CDR1 SGHRS, CDR2 YFSETQ. This CDR3 is built from 16 residues. CDR3 sequence reads: CASSSLPGQGSVEQFF.

The V gene is TRBV7-3, the J gene TRBJ2-1; the D gene TCRdb calls, TRBD2, cannot be checked with no DNA. Germline CDR1 SGHTA, CDR2 FQGTGA. The CDR3 is made up of 16 amino acids. CDR3 in amino acids: CVSSSTGTSGDNEQFF.

The chain uses TRBV18 and TRBJ2-7. CDR3 length equals 15 residues. In germline, CDR1 is KGHSH, CDR2 LQKENI. This chain's CDR3 is CASSPIHGVEYEQYF.

J is TRBJ2-7 and V is TRBV7-6; TCRdb returns TRBD2, unconfirmable since there is no DNA. The CDR3 is made up of 15 amino acids. CDR1 and CDR2 (germline): SGHVS, FNYEAQ. The CDR3 loop is CASSLGGRGRDEQYF.

The rearrangement links TRBV11-1 to TRBJ2-5. Germline V CDR1 and CDR2: SGHAT, FQDESV (reference sequence). This CDR3 is 12 amino acids long. CDR3 amino acids: CASSPYQETQDF.

V gene TRBV5-6 combines with J gene TRBJ2-1; TCRdb's D call, TRBD1, is unchecked because there is no DNA. The germline CDR1 and CDR2 sequences are SGHDT and YYEEEE. CDR3 size: 15 residues. CDR3 loop: CASSFRGRAGNEQFF.

The chain employs TRBV20-1 and TRBJ2-7; TCRdb lists TRBD1, though no DNA is available to test this call. Germline V lookup: CDR1 DFQATT, CDR2 SNEGSKA (reference sequence). The CDR3 is 12 residues long. The CDR3 spells CSARSGNIEQYF.

The CDR3 region is CASSLDFWANYGYTF. The chain employs TRBV7-9 and TRBJ1-2. Germline V lookup: CDR1 SEHNR, CDR2 FQNEAQ (reference sequence). This CDR3 is 15 amino acids long. Drawing the rest from reference TRBV7-9 and TRBJ1-2, the complete variable domain is DTGVSQNPRHKITKRGQNVTFRCDPISEHNRLYWYRQTLGQGPEFLTYFQNEAQLEKSRLLSDRFSAERPKGSFSTLEIQRTEQGDSAMYLCASSLDFWANYGYTFGSGTRLTVV.

The V and J genes are TRBV11-2 and TRBJ1-2; TCRdb calls TRBD1, which cannot be checked without DNA. This CDR3 has 14 residues. The germline gives CDR1 SGHAT, CDR2 FQNNGV. CDR3 in amino acids: CASSLGAGYYGYTF.

The chain couples TRBV21-1 to TRBJ2-2; lacking DNA, the TRBD2 call made by TCRdb goes unchecked. TRBV21-1 counts as a pseudogene. This CDR3 is built from 19 residues. CDR3: CASSKGTLDGREFPGELFF.

The chain combines TRBV18 with TRBJ2-2; TCRdb's assignment of TRBD1 cannot be checked, as there is no DNA. The germline V gene has CDR1 KGHSH and CDR2 LQKENI. The CDR3 loop spans 16 amino acids. CDR3 sequence: CASSPARGTNTGELFF.

J is TRBJ2-1 and V is TRBV29-1; TCRdb reports TRBD1, a call that lacks DNA to check it against. The germline V gene encodes CDR1 SQVTM and CDR2 ANQGSEA. The CDR3 contains 11 residues. CDR3 protein: CSAEGGNEQFF.

The V call is TRBV28, the J call TRBJ1-2. This CDR3 comprises 11 residues. Germline CDR1 and CDR2: MDHEN and SYDVKM. Here the CDR3 reads CASRGNYGYTF.

This sequence joins TRBV20-1 and TRBJ1-5; TCRdb's D call, TRBD1, is unchecked because there is no DNA. Germline CDR1 reads DFQATT; CDR2 reads SNEGSKA (reference sequence). The CDR3 runs 14 residues. Here the CDR3 reads CSAWDRLSNQPQHF.

The chain is built from TRBV11-2 and TRBJ2-1; lacking DNA, the TRBD2 call made by TCRdb goes unchecked. The germline gives CDR1 SGHAT, CDR2 FQNNGV. The CDR3 covers 16 residues. The CDR3 is CASSLWQGGVYYEQFF.